The source of this TCR beta chain is a study of T cell repertoires in cytomegalovirus infection. Trimming pared 2 bases from V and 6 bases from J, leaving 17 bases between. Germline V CDR1 and CDR2: MNHGY, SAAAGT. The CDR3 totals 15 residues. One entry per CDR3 protein results from TCRdb running MiXCR on the reads. The data contain some 170,000 distinct CDR3 sequences, 17% of them singletons. Sequenced: CD8+ T cells from PBMCs. The genes are TRBV6-8 and TRBJ2-7, with D hard to call. This TCR derives from a human donor in good health (CMV status not recorded). Some clones in this sample may be carry-over from other donors' samples. The DNA for the CDR3 is TGTGCCAGCAGTTACCCGGCCGCTTTACGGTCCGAGCAGTACTTC. Protein: CASSYPAALRSEQYF.